This section outlines one TCR beta chain sequence together with its context. No antigen is known for it. The data stem from a study of shared clonotypes between healthy human individuals. Study outcomes and limitations: Of the naive CD4 clonotypes, approximately 5% were shared across four donors.

Genomic DNA (from each subset) was split evenly across several immunoSEQ plates. Authors' processing steps: As immunoSEQ supplied junction-only sequences (without quality scores), filtering differed. Measured with immunoSEQ multiplex PCR; TCRdb has only the in-frame clones, and not every one. From that table come the V and J calls and clone size; the DNA was used to work out D and trimming. The repertoire has hundreds of thousands of clones, roughly 73% of them found once; the top ten carry 1.5% to 2%. The origin of this receptor is a woman aged 25 to 39 in good health. The specimen sequenced was memory CD4+ T cells sorted from blood. Subset noted: CD45RA-negative fraction.

The CDR3 protein is CASSSFSGAEAFF. The CDR3 DNA sequence: TGTGCCAGCAGCTCATTTTCGGGGGCTGAAGCTTTCTTT. The chain carries TRBV7-2 and TRBJ1-1, with D tentatively TRBD1 (5 bases). Germline assignment: CDR1 SGHTA and CDR2 FQGNSA. The CDR3 covers 13 residues. V dropped 4 bases and J dropped 6 bases, with 12 bases sitting between them.